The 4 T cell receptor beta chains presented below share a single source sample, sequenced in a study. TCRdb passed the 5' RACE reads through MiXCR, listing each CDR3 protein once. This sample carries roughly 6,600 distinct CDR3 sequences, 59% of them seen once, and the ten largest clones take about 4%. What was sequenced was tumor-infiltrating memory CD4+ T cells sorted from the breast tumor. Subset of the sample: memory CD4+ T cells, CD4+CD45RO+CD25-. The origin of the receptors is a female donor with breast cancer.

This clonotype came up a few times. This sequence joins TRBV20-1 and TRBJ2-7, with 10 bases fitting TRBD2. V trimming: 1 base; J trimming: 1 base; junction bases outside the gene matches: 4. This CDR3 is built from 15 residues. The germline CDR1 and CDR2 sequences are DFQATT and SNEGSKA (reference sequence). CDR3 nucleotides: TGCAGTGCTAGAGTACTAGCGGGGATTTCCTACGAGCAGTACTTC. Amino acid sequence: CSARVLAGISYEQYF.

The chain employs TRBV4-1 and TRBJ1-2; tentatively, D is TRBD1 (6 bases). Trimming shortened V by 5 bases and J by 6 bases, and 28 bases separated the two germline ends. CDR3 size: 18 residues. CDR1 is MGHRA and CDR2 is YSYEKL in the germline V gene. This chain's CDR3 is CASSNSLLRGAQGDGYTF. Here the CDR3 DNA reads TGCGCCAGCAGCAACTCCCTCCTCCGGGGGGCGCAGGGCGATGGCTACACCTTC.

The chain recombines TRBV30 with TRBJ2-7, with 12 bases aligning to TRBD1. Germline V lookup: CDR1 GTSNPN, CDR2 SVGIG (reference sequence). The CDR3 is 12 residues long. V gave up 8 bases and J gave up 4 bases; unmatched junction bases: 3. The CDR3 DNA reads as TGTGCCGGGGACAGGGGGCCGTACGAGCAGTACTTC. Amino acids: CAGDRGPYEQYF.

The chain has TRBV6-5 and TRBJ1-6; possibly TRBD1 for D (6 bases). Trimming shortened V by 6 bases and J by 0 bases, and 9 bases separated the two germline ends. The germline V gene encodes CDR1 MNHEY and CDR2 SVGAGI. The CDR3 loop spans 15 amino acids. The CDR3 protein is CASRDSRSYNSPLHF. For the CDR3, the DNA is TGTGCCAGCAGGGACAGCCGCTCCTATAATTCACCCCTCCACTTT.